This TCR beta chain appears in the sequencing data of a study of OX40 agonist ivuxolimab in advanced cancers. Background on the study: Cohort: about 82% men, mean age about 62, aged roughly 23 to 79. The study reported partial responses in three patients: one hepatocellular carcinoma, two cutaneous melanoma.

This clone was seen a handful of times. The antigen is undetermined. The CDR3 consists of 16 residues. CDR1 and CDR2 (germline): LGHNA, YNFKEQ. The V and J ends lost 1 base and 7 bases, in that order; junction bases with no gene match: 10. Only in-frame clones appear in the TCRdb table, and some are missing; sequencing was by immunoSEQ multiplex PCR. The sample yields tens of thousands of clones, around 79% seen once. Study-level findings and limits: People who partly responded at 0.1-3.0 mg/kg had some of the least clonal expansion seen. On average, CD8+ T cells had more expanded clones than CD4+.

The rearrangement joins TRBV4-2 to TRBJ2-7, with TRBD1 matching over 10 bases. The TCR comes from an adult with an advanced solid tumor such as melanoma, head and neck, liver or kidney cancer. Sequences were derived from CD4+ or CD8+ T cells sorted from blood, sampled in a trial of the OX40 agonist ivuxolimab. Here the CDR3 reads CASSQVPGRTGGEQYF. In DNA, the CDR3 is TGTGCCAGCAGCCAAGTCCCCGGGCGGACAGGGGGAGAGCAGTACTTC.